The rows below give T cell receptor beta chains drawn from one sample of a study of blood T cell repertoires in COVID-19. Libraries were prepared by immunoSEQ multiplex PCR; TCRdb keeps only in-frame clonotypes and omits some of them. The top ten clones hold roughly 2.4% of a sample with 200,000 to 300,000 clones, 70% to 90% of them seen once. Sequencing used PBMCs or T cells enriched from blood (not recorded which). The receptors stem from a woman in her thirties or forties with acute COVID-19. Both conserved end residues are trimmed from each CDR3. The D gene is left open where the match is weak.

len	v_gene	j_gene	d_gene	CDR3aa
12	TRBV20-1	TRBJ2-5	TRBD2	SASSGRGRETQY
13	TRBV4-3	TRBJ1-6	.	ASSQEYGRNSPLH
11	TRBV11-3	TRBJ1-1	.	ASSLDAATEAF
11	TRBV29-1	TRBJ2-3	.	SVSQGGTDTQY
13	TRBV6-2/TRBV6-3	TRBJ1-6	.	ASSSAGVDNSPLH
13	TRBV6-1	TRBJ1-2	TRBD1	ASSERDRTKRGYT
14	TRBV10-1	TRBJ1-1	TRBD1	ASRTGEVYTDTEAF
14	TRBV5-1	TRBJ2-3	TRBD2	ASSSRLAGVTDTQY
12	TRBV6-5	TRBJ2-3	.	ASSYSQGTDTQY
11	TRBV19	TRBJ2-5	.	ASSVGGQQAQY
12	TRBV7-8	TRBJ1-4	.	ASSFRGRNEKLF
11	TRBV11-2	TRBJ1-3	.	ASSRDPGNTIY
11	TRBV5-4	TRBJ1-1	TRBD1	ASSLSRGTEAF
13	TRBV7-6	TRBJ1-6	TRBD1	ASSAGTGANSPLH
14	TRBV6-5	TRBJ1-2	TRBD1	ASSWTGDSTNYGYT
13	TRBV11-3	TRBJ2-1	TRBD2	ASSPIAGVGNEQF
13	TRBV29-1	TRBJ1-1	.	SVEGGSLVNTEAF
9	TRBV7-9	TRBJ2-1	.	ASRHSEEQF
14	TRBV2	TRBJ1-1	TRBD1	ASSDSRDRDNTEAF
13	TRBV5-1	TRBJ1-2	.	ASSLGRALGYGYT
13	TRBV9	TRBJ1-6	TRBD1	ASSAGQGANSPLH
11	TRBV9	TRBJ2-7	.	ASSGTANDEQY
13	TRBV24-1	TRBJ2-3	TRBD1	ATSETTGGSDTQY
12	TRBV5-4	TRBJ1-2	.	ASSLEQGWSGYT
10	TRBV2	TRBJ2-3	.	ASSDNTDTQY
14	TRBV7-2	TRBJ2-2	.	ASRRRGLWVNGELF
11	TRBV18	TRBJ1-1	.	ASSLLRQDEAF
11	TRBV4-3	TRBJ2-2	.	ASSQVGTGELF
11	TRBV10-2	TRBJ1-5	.	ASSEQRDQPQH
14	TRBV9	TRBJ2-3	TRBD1	ARSRYRDRGTDTQY
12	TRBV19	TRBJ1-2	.	ASSIVNRVDGYT
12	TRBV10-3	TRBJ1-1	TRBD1	AISADRGLTEAF
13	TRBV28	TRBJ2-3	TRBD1	ASRQQGVSTDTQY
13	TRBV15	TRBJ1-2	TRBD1	ATSREETGDYGYT
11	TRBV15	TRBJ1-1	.	ATRQVDTTEAF
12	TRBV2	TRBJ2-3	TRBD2	ASGDPGGSDTQY
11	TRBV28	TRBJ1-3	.	ASGRDSGNTIY
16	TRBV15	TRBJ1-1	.	ATSRDYPLQGLNTEAF
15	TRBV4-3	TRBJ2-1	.	ASSQDVSGHMYNEQF
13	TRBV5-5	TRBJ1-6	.	ASSLWMAGRSPLH
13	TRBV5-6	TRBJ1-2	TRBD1	ASSGTGGTDYGYT
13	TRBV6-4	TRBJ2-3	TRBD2	ASSGSGSGTDTQY
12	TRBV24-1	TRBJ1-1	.	ATSAGGGNTEAF
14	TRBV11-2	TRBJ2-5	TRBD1	ASSTRTGRYQETQY
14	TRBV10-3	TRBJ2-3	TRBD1	AISVGTGVSTDTQY
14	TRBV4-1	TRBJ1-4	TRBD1	ASSPGTGGWDEKLF
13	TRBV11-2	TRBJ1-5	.	ASSFGGMGNQPQH
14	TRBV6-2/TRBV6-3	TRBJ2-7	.	ASSYSFYSLFDEQY
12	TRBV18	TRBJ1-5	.	ASSRSGSDQPQH
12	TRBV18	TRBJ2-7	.	ASSPGGQPYEQY
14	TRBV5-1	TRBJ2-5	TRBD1	ASRPRLTGGGETQY
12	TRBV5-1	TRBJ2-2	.	ASSLERPAGELF
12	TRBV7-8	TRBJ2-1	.	ASSLVGLANEQF
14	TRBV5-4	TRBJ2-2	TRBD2	ASSPGLAGPTGELF
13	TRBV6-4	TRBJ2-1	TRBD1	ASSEGTADYNEQF
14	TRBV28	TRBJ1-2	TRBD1	ASSLPGQGPYYGYT
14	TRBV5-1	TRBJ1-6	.	ASSLSGNSYNSPLH
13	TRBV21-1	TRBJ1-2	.	ASSKRGQGPYGYT
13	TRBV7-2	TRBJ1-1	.	ASSFDAGRNTEAF